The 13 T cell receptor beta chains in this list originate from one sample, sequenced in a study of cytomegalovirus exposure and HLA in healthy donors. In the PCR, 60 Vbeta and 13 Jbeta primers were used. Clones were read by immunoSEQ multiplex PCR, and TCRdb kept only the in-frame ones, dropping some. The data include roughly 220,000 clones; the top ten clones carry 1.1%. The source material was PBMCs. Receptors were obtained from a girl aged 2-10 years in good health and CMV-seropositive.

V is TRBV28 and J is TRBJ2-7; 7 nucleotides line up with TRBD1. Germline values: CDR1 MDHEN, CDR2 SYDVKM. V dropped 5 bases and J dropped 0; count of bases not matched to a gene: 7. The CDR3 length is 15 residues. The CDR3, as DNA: TGTGCCAGCAGTCACTACCGGGACAGCTCCTACGAGCAGTACTTC. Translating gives CASSHYRDSSYEQYF.

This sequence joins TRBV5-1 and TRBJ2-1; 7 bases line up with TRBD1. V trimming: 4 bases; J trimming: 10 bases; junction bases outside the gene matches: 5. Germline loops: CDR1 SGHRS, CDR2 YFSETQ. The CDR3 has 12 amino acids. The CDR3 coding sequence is TGCGCCAGCAGCGAACAGGGGCGGGAGCAGTTCTTC. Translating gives CASSEQGREQFF.

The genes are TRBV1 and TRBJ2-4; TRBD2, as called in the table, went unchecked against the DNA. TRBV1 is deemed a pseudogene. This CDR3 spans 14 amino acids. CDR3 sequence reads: CTSSQERTSDIQYF. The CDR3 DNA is TGCACCAGCAGCCAAGAGCGGACTAGCGACATTCAGTACTTC.

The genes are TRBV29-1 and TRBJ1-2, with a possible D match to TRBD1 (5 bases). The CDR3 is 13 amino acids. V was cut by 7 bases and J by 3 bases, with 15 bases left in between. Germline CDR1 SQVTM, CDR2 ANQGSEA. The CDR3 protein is CSAHYPGHYGYTF. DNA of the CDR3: TGCAGCGCCCATTACCCAGGGCACTATGGCTACACCTTC.

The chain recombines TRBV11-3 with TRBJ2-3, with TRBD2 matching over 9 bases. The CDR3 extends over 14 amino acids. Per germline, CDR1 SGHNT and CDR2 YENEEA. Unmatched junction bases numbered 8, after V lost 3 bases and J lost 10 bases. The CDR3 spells CASSLREGGPAQYF. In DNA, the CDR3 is TGTGCCAGCAGCTTGCGGGAGGGCGGCCCTGCGCAGTATTTT.

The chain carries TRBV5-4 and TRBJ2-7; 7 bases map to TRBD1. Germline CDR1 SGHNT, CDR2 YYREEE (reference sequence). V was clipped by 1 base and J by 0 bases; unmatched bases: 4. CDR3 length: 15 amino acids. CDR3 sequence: CASSLTGDSSYEQYF. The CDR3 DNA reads TGTGCCAGCAGCTTGACCGGGGACAGCTCCTACGAGCAGTACTTC.

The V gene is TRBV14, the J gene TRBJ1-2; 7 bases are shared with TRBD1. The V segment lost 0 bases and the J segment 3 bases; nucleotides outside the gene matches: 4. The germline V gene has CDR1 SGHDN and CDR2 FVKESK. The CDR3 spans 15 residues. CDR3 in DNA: TGTGCCAGCAGCCAAGACAGGGGGTACGACTATGGCTACACCTTC. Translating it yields CASSQDRGYDYGYTF.

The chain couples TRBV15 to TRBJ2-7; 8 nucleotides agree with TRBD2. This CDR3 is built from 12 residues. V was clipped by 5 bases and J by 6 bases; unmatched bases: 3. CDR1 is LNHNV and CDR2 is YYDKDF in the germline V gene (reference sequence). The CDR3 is CATSRGGFEQYF. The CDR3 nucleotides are TGTGCCACCAGCCGGGGGGGGTTCGAGCAGTACTTC.

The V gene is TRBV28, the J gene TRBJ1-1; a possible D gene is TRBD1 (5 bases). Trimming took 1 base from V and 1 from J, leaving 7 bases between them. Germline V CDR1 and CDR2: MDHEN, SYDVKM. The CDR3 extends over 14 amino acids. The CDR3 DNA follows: TGTGCCAGCAGTTTATTCCAGGGGAACACTGAAGCTTTCTTT. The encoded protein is CASSLFQGNTEAFF.

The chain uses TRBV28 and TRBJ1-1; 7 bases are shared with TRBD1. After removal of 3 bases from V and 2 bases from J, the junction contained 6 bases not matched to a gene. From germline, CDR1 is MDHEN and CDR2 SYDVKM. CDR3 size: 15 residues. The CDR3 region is CASSFIEGANTEAFF. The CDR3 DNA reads TGTGCCAGCAGTTTTATTGAGGGGGCCAACACTGAAGCTTTCTTT. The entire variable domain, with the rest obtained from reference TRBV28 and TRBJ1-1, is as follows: DVKVTQSSRYLVKRTGEKVFLECVQDMDHENMFWYRQDPGLGLRLIYFSYDVKMKEKGDIPEGYSVSREKKERFSLILESASTNQTSMYLCASSFIEGANTEAFFGQGTRLTVV.

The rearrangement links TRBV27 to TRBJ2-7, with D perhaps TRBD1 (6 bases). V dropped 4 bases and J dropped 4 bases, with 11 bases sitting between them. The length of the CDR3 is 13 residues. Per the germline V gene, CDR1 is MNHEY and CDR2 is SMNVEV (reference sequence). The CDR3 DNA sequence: TGTGCCAGCAGTTCATACACAGGGTACGAGCAGTACTTC. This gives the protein CASSSYTGYEQYF.

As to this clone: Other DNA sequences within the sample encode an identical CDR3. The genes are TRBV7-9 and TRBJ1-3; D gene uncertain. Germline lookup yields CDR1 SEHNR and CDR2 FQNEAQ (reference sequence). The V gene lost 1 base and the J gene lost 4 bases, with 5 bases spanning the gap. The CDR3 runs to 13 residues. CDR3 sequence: CASSLDSGNTIYF. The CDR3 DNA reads TGTGCCAGCAGCTTAGACAGCGGAAACACCATATATTTT.

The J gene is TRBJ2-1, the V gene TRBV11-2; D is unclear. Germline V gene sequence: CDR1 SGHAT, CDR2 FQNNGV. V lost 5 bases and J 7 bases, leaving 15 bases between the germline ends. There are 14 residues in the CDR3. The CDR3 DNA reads TGTGCCAGCAGCCTCCCCTTTGGTACTAATGAGCAGTTCTTC. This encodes CASSLPFGTNEQFF.